This TCR beta chain appears in the sequencing data of a study of T cell repertoires in cytomegalovirus infection. Study as a whole: Recently identified HLA-C-restricted CMV epitopes were used, and well-studied HLA-B-restricted CMV epitopes were used as well. Indicated by public TCR beta signatures were CMV infection and matching HLA type.

General study points: Predominance within the ex vivo response was attributable to HLA-C-restricted CMV-specific TCR beta clonotypes.

TCRdb analysed the reads with MiXCR anew, one entry per CDR3 protein. Counted here are roughly 500,000 distinct CDR3 sequences, more than 30% occurring once; the ten biggest clones make up about a sixth. The CDR3 is 13 residues long. CDR1 is DFQATT, CDR2 SNEGSKA, per germline (reference sequence). V dropped 5 bases and J dropped 5 bases, with 13 bases sitting between them. Worth noting for this clonotype: What it recognizes is unknown.

Sequencing was performed on cultured PBMCs, taken from culture after CMV antigen stimulation. The TCR comes from a human donor in good health (CMV status not recorded). Some clones in this sample may be carry-over from other donors' samples. This chain connects TRBV20-1 to TRBJ1-5; a weak D match, TRBD1 (5 bases). CDR3 DNA: TGCAGTGCTCGCGGACATGCTGATCAGCCCCAGCATTTT. It encodes CSARGHADQPQHF.